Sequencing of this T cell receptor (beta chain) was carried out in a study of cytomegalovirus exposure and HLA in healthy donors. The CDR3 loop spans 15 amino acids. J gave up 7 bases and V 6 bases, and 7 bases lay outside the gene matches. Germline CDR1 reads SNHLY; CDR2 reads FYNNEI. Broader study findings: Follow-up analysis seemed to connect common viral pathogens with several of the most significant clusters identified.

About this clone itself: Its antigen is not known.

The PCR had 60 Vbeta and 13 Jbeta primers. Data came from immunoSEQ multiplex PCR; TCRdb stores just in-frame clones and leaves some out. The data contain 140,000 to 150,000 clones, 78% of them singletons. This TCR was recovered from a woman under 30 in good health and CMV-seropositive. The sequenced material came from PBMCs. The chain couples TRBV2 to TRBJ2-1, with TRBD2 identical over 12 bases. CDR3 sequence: CASRPSGGARNEQFF. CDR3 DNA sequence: TGTGCCAGCAGGCCTAGCGGGGGGGCGAGGAATGAGCAGTTCTTC.